This T cell receptor beta chain was obtained from a study of blood T cell repertoires in COVID-19. As for the study in general: T cells, B-cell-depleted T cells, or PBMCs supplied cDNA or gDNA.

The CDR3 totals 14 residues. CDR1 MNHEY and CDR2 SVGAGI come from the germline V gene. Trimming took off 7 bases at V and 7 bases at J, with 17 bases between the two ends. Per the original methods: Researchers report that nucleated cell counts were estimated from reference gene primer amplification. Clones were read by immunoSEQ multiplex PCR, and TCRdb kept only the in-frame ones, dropping some. Clone size and V and J calls were adopted from that table, with D and trimming inferred from the DNA. Of 270,000 or so clones in the sample, less than 85% were seen once. The sequenced material came from peripheral blood. This TCR derives from a woman aged 18 to 35 with acute or convalescent COVID-19. The chain carries TRBV6-5 and TRBJ2-1; D may be TRBD2 (6 bases). As DNA, the CDR3 is TGTGCCAGCATCATATCAGGTGGGGGGAATGAGCAGTTCTTC. This gives the protein CASIISGGGNEQFF.